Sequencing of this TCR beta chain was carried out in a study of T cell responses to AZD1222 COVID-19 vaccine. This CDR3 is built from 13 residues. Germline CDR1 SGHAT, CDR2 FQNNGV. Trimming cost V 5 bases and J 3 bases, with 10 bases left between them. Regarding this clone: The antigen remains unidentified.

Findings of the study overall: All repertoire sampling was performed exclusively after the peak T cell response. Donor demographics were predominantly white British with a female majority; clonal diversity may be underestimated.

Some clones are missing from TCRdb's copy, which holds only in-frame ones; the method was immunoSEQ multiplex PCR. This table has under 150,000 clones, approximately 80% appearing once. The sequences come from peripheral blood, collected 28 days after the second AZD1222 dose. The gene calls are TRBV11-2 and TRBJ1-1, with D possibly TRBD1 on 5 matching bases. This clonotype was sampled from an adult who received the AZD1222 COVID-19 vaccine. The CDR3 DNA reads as TGTGCCAGCAGCCGAGGGGAAGACACTGAAGCTTTCTTT. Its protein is CASSRGEDTEAFF.